What follows describes a single T cell receptor (beta chain). Its specific antigen is unknown. No much larger clonotype is one base removed from it; base qualities were not supplied. Libraries were made using the immunoSEQ multiplex PCR assay. What TCRdb holds here is the immuneACCESS table cut down to in-frame rearrangements. Part of the clones is not present; checked against another copy, under half of the missing clones reflect an unresolved V gene, and the others are unexplained. For this sample the table gives fewer than 45,000 clones, of which roughly 93% were detected only once. The ten largest make up around 4.3% of the sample. This specimen belongs to a study of T cell changes during pregnancy in multiple sclerosis (dated by TCRdb to between 2019 and 2020). Looking at the study overall: In women with multiple sclerosis, the researchers looked at how the T cell repertoire shifted as pregnancy progressed.

The CDR3, cysteine through phenylalanine, is 16 amino acids long. Of the read, only the CDR3 DNA is kept; its 48 bases are in frame from base 1. According to the germline V gene, CDR1 reads MGHDK and CDR2 reads SYGVNS. V lost 6 bases and J lost 2 bases, and the count of bases not matched to a germline gene is 11. The V and J genes are TRBV25-1 and TRBJ1-1; TRBD1 agrees with 8 junctional bases. Sequenced material: peripheral blood, taken in the second trimester of pregnancy. The origin of this receptor is a female donor in good health, enrolled as a control in a pregnancy study. The base sequence is TGTGCCAGCAGAAAGGGGGGGACAGGCCCTAACACTGAAGCTTTCTTT. This codes for CASRKGGTGPNTEAFF.